A single sample gave rise to the 32 T cell receptor beta chains below, sequenced in a study of blood T cell repertoires in COVID-19. Only in-frame clones appear in the TCRdb table, and some are missing; sequencing was by immunoSEQ multiplex PCR. The table has roughly 30,000 clones, approximately 80% seen once. The sequenced sample consisted of peripheral blood. The receptors derive from a woman over 75 with acute or convalescent COVID-19.

This chain connects TRBV29-1 to TRBJ2-3; possibly TRBD2 for D (5 bases). In germline, CDR1 is SQVTM, CDR2 ANQGSEA. This CDR3 spans 11 amino acids. V gave up 7 bases and J gave up 0 bases, with 5 bases separating them. The DNA for the CDR3 is TGCAGCGGGACTAGCACAGATACGCAGTATTTT. It codes for CSGTSTDTQYF.

The genes are TRBV11-2 and TRBJ2-5, with 10 bases identical to TRBD1. The CDR3 has 16 amino acids. V shed 4 bases, J shed 0 bases, and the junction held 5 bases outside the gene matches. Germline V gives CDR1 SGHAT, CDR2 FQNNGV. The CDR3 DNA is TGTGCCAGCAGCTCGGGACAGGGGACCTACCAAGAGACCCAGTACTTC. It codes for CASSSGQGTYQETQYF. The variable domain in full, completed from reference TRBV11-2 and TRBJ2-5, reads EAGVAQSPRYKIIEKRQSVAFWCNPISGHATLYWYQQILGQGPKLLIQFQNNGVVDDSQLPKDRFSAERLKGVDSTLKIQPAKLEDSAVYLCASSSGQGTYQETQYFGPGTRLLVL.

In DNA, the CDR3 is TGTGCCAGCAGCTTAGCCGGGACAGGTGGTCAGCCCCAGCATTTT. As protein: CASSLAGTGGQPQHF. V is TRBV7-2 and J is TRBJ1-5, with 8 bases fitting TRBD1. The CDR3 runs 15 residues. Per germline, CDR1 SGHTA and CDR2 FQGNSA. Trimming cost V 0 bases and J 6 bases; bases outside gene matches: 4.

The chain carries TRBV19 and TRBJ1-5; 8 bases match TRBD1. The trim removed 10 bases at V and 1 base at J, leaving 6 bases unmatched. The CDR3 spans 14 residues. In germline, CDR1 is LNHDA, CDR2 SQIVND (reference sequence). CDR3 in amino acids: CATTGGLSNQPQHF. In DNA, the CDR3 is TGTGCCACAACAGGGGGATTAAGCAATCAGCCCCAGCATTTT. Variable domain in full (rest from reference TRBV19 and TRBJ1-5): DGGITQSPKYLFRKEGQNVTLSCEQNLNHDAMYWYRQDPGQGLRLIYYSQIVNDFQKGDIAEGYSVSREKKESFPLTVTSAQKNPTAFYLCATTGGLSNQPQHFGDGTRLSIL.

The V gene is TRBV2, the J gene TRBJ2-5; a weak D match, TRBD2 (6 bases). Trimming pared 6 bases from V and 4 bases from J, leaving 15 bases between. The CDR3 consists of 14 residues. Germline CDR1 and CDR2: SNHLY and FYNNEI. The CDR3 DNA sequence: TGTGCCAGCAGGGGAAGCCTTAGCGGAGAGACCCAGTACTTC. Encoded protein: CASRGSLSGETQYF.

This rearrangement joins TRBV12-5 to TRBJ2-1, with a tentative D call TRBD1 (6 bases). Germline values: CDR1 LGHNT, CDR2 FRNRAP. This CDR3 comprises 14 residues. V was trimmed by 6 bases and J by 6 bases, leaving 15 bases between them. This chain's CDR3 is CASGPGTPSNEQFF. The CDR3, as DNA: TGTGCTAGTGGACCCGGGACACCCTCCAATGAGCAGTTCTTC.

This clone came up once. The chain couples TRBV5-6 to TRBJ1-1; weak D call: TRBD1 (6 bases). Germline CDR1 reads SGHDT; CDR2 reads YYEEEE. The CDR3 totals 15 residues. V dropped 1 base and J dropped 2 bases, with 12 bases sitting between them. This CDR3 reads CASSLNLGANTEAFF. CDR3 in DNA: TGTGCCAGCAGCTTGAATCTGGGGGCAAACACTGAAGCTTTCTTT.

The chain uses TRBV4-2 and TRBJ2-7, with D unclear. The CDR3 extends over 16 amino acids. The germline gives CDR1 LGHNA, CDR2 YNFKEQ. The V end was cut by 4 bases, the J end by 2 bases, with 18 bases between. The CDR3 loop reads CASSRSTPSLAYEQYF. The CDR3, as DNA: TGTGCCAGCAGCCGCTCTACGCCTTCATTAGCCTACGAGCAGTACTTC.

The chain has TRBV6-2 or TRBV6-3 and TRBJ2-3, with D tentatively TRBD1 (6 bases). This CDR3 contains 16 residues. With 4 bases removed from V and 0 bases from J, the gap between germline ends came to 14 bases. The germline gives CDR1 MNHEY, CDR2 SVGEGT. The CDR3 is CASSLPTGYSTDTQYF. CDR3 sequence (DNA): TGTGCCAGCAGTTTACCCACAGGGTACAGCACAGATACGCAGTATTTT.

V gene TRBV18 combines with J gene TRBJ1-1; 8 nucleotides match TRBD1. The CDR3 is made up of 13 amino acids. V trimming: 6 bases; J trimming: 10 bases; junction bases outside the gene matches: 10. Germline V gene lookup returns CDR1 KGHSH and CDR2 LQKENI. The DNA of the CDR3 is TGTGCCAGCTCCCCCGGACAGGGAAGTCGAGCTTTCTTT. Its translation is CASSPGQGSRAFF.

The rearrangement uses TRBV7-2 and TRBJ2-5; TRBD1 is a possible D gene (5 bases). Germline V CDR1 and CDR2: SGHTA, FQGNSA. There are 16 residues in the CDR3. With 1 base removed from V and 1 base from J, the gap between germline ends came to 13 bases. This CDR3 is CASSLGFWGSQETQYF. In DNA, the CDR3 is TGTGCCAGCAGCTTAGGTTTCTGGGGCAGCCAAGAGACCCAGTACTTC.

The chain is built from TRBV24-1 and TRBJ2-7; no firm D call. With 3 bases removed from V and 2 bases from J, the gap between germline ends came to 7 bases. Germline CDR1 is KGHDR and CDR2 is SFDVKD. The CDR3 sequence is 13 residues long. CDR3 sequence (DNA): TGTGCCACCAGTGATCCTGAGACCTACGAGCAGTACTTC. This translates into CATSDPETYEQYF.

In this sample, this clone turned up once. V and J are TRBV7-2 and TRBJ2-1; 10 bases are shared with TRBD2. This CDR3 region has 15 residues. V was clipped by 3 bases and J by 3 bases; unmatched bases: 2. Germline-derived CDR1 and CDR2 are SGHTA and FQGNSA. CDR3 coding DNA: TGTGCCAGCAGCTTTACTAGCGGGGTCTACAATGAGCAGTTCTTC. The encoded protein is CASSFTSGVYNEQFF.

The CDR3 DNA reads as TGTGCCAGCAGCTCGACAGGGGTCGACACTGAAGCTTTCTTT. Translated: CASSSTGVDTEAFF. The rearrangement joins TRBV7-3 to TRBJ1-1, with 8 bases identical to TRBD1. The CDR3 runs 14 residues. V dropped 4 bases and J dropped 3; count of bases not matched to a gene: 4. Germline CDR1 SGHTA, CDR2 FQGTGA.

The chain joins TRBV6-2 or TRBV6-3 to TRBJ2-1; possibly TRBD2 for D (6 bases). This CDR3 has 16 residues. The germline V and J ends were trimmed by 0 bases and 2 bases, with 11 bases remaining between them. CDR1 MNHEY and CDR2 SVGEGT come from the germline V gene. CDR3: CASSYSPGSPYNEQFF. The CDR3 DNA is TGTGCCAGCAGTTACTCACCCGGGAGTCCCTACAATGAGCAGTTCTTC.

The chain joins TRBV9 to TRBJ1-5; D not certain. The CDR3 has 15 residues. The germline CDR1 and CDR2 sequences are SGDLS and YYNGEE. Trimming took 6 bases from V and 0 from J, leaving 13 bases between them. The chain's CDR3 is CASTPGPNSNQPQHF. The CDR3 DNA follows: TGTGCCAGCACCCCCGGTCCTAATAGCAATCAGCCCCAGCATTTT. The variable domain in full, with the rest retrieved from reference TRBV9 and TRBJ1-5, is DSGVTQTPKHLITATGQRVTLRCSPRSGDLSVYWYQQSLDQGLQFLIQYYNGEERAKGNILERFSAQQFPDLHSELNLSSLELGDSALYFCASTPGPNSNQPQHFGDGTRLSIL.

The J gene is TRBJ1-1, the V gene TRBV7-9; a weak D match, TRBD1 (5 bases). This CDR3 has 12 residues. Trimming stripped 4 bases from V and 4 bases from J, with 7 bases between. Germline CDR1 reads SEHNR; CDR2 reads FQNEAQ (reference sequence). CDR3 residues: CASSSQGTEAFF. The CDR3 DNA follows: TGTGCCAGCAGCTCCCAGGGCACTGAAGCTTTCTTT.

This clone has only one observation. The CDR3 coding sequence is TGTGCCAGCAGTGGGGGGTCCCCGGGGGAGACCCAGTACTTC. Translated: CASSGGSPGETQYF. V and J are TRBV28 and TRBJ2-5, with a weak D call TRBD2 (6 bases). Trimming removed 5 bases at V and 5 bases at J, with 15 bases between. In germline, CDR1 is MDHEN, CDR2 SYDVKM. The CDR3 length is 14 residues. Full variable domain (outside the CDR3, taken from reference TRBV28 and TRBJ2-5): DVKVTQSSRYLVKRTGEKVFLECVQDMDHENMFWYRQDPGLGLRLIYFSYDVKMKEKGDIPEGYSVSREKKERFSLILESASTNQTSMYLCASSGGSPGETQYFGPGTRLLVL.

The rearrangement joins TRBV7-8 to TRBJ1-2; tentatively, D is TRBD1 (6 bases). This CDR3 has 14 residues. The V end was cut by 3 bases, the J end by 7 bases, with 15 bases between. Germline CDR1 is SGHVS and CDR2 is FQNEAQ. The CDR3 DNA follows: TGTGCCAGCAGCTTGGTGTACAGGGATGGTGGCTACACCTTC. Translated: CASSLVYRDGGYTF.

J is TRBJ1-2 and V is TRBV18; D might be TRBD1 (5 bases). The CDR3 has 18 amino acids. The V end lost 3 bases, the J end lost 4 bases, and 24 bases lay between the germline ends. Germline V lookup: CDR1 KGHSH, CDR2 LQKENI. DNA for the CDR3: TGTGCCAGCTCACCTCAGCCGGGCCTCATTCCGGGGGGCTATGGCTACACCTTC. Its translation is CASSPQPGLIPGGYGYTF.

This chain links TRBV5-1 with TRBJ2-7, with 8 bases matching TRBD2. The V segment lost 6 bases and the J segment 3 bases; nucleotides outside the gene matches: 8. The CDR3 is 14 residues long. Germline V lookup: CDR1 SGHRS, CDR2 YFSETQ. DNA of the CDR3: TGCGCCAGCACCCCCTCCGGGACTAGCTACGAGCAGTACTTC. Translated, it gives CASTPSGTSYEQYF.

This sequence joins TRBV5-4 and TRBJ2-3; 8 bases match TRBD2. The length of the CDR3 is 16 residues. Trimming took 0 bases from V and 3 from J; bases not matched to a gene: 6. Germline assignment: CDR1 SGHNT and CDR2 YYREEE (reference sequence). CDR3 residues: CASSLGLSGGTDTQYF. Here the CDR3 DNA reads TGTGCCAGCAGCTTGGGCCTCTCGGGAGGGACAGATACGCAGTATTTT. Full variable domain (rest looked up from reference TRBV5-4 and TRBJ2-3): ETGVTQSPTHLIKTRGQQVTLRCSSQSGHNTVSWYQQALGQGPQFIFQYYREEENGRGNFPPRFSGLQFPNYSSELNVNALELDDSALYLCASSLGLSGGTDTQYFGPGTRLTVL.

In DNA, the CDR3 is TGTGCCAGCAGCCATAAATTCGGCGAGCAGTACTTC. Translated: CASSHKFGEQYF. This chain joins TRBV3-1 (or the pseudogene TRBV3-2) and TRBJ2-7; D not resolved. V lost 3 bases, J lost 6 bases, and 9 bases lay in between. Germline V gene data show CDR1 as LGHDT and CDR2 as YNNKEL (reference sequence). This CDR3 is built from 12 residues.

J is TRBJ1-1 and V is TRBV29-1; D is unclear. CDR1 is SQVTM and CDR2 is ANQGSEA in the germline V gene. The V gene lost 6 bases and the J gene lost 11 bases, with 16 bases spanning the gap. This CDR3 has 11 amino acids. The CDR3: CSVGEGPGAFF. DNA for the CDR3: TGCAGCGTAGGAGAGGGCCCGGGGGCTTTCTTT.

Here the CDR3 reads CATREAETQYF. As DNA, the CDR3 is TGTGCCACCCGGGAGGCAGAGACCCAGTACTTC. J is TRBJ2-5 and V is TRBV15, with 7 bases identical to TRBD2. Trimming at V came to 8 bases and at J to 4 bases, leaving 1 base not matched to a gene. The CDR3 length is 11 residues. CDR1 is LNHNV and CDR2 is YYDKDF in the germline V gene (reference sequence).

This clone appeared a few times. The V call is TRBV27, the J call TRBJ1-5; 7 bases align to TRBD1. The CDR3 runs to 15 residues. V was pared by 5 bases and J by 7 bases, with 11 bases of the junction left unmatched. CDR1 is MNHEY, CDR2 SMNVEV, per germline (reference sequence). The CDR3 DNA sequence: TGTGCCAGCAGTCCCCCAGGGGGTCTAGGGCAGCCCCAGCATTTT. Its translation is CASSPPGGLGQPQHF.

This clone was observed once. CDR3 residues: CASSPTGLASSPEQYF. CDR3 nucleotide sequence: TGTGCCAGCAGCCCGACGGGACTAGCCTCAAGCCCCGAGCAGTACTTC. The V gene is TRBV11-2, the J gene TRBJ2-7; 9 nucleotides line up with TRBD2. Trimming removed 5 bases from V and 6 bases from J; junction bases left unmatched: 14. This CDR3 has 16 amino acids. Looked up from germline, CDR1 is SGHAT and CDR2 is FQNNGV. The variable domain in full, with the rest retrieved from reference TRBV11-2 and TRBJ2-7, is EAGVAQSPRYKIIEKRQSVAFWCNPISGHATLYWYQQILGQGPKLLIQFQNNGVVDDSQLPKDRFSAERLKGVDSTLKIQPAKLEDSAVYLCASSPTGLASSPEQYFGPGTRLTVT.

V gene TRBV3-1 (or the pseudogene TRBV3-2) combines with J gene TRBJ2-1; 8 nucleotides agree with TRBD2. J lost 2 bases, V lost 0 bases, and 6 bases had no gene match. CDR3 length equals 17 residues. Germline V gene data show CDR1 as LGHDT and CDR2 as YNNKEL (reference sequence). CDR3 DNA sequence: TGTGCCAGCAGCCAAGATCACCCAGCGGGAGCCTACAATGAGCAGTTCTTC. Protein product: CASSQDHPAGAYNEQFF.

V is TRBV6-6 and J is TRBJ1-2; 7 positions agree with TRBD1. Trimming removed 6 bases from V and 2 bases from J; junction bases left unmatched: 6. CDR3 length equals 14 residues. CDR1 is MNHNY and CDR2 is SVGAGI in the germline V gene (reference sequence). The DNA for the CDR3 is TGTGCCAGCAGCCCTGGGACAGCGAACTATGGCTACACCTTC. The encoded protein is CASSPGTANYGYTF.

The DNA for the CDR3 is TGTGCCAGCAGTTCCAACAGGGGCCTGGAGGGAACCCAGTACTTC. This codes for CASSSNRGLEGTQYF. The chain couples TRBV28 to TRBJ2-5, with D possibly being TRBD1 (7 bases). CDR1 is MDHEN, CDR2 SYDVKM, per germline. The CDR3 has 15 amino acids. V was cut by 4 bases and J by 8 bases, with 20 bases left in between.

This clone was counted between two and nine times. The rearrangement uses TRBV4-3 and TRBJ1-6, with a weak D call TRBD1 (5 bases). CDR1 and CDR2 (germline): LGHNA, YSLEER. V was pared by 1 base and J by 6 bases, with 10 bases between. This CDR3 contains 15 residues. The CDR3 nucleotides are TGCGCCAGCAGCCAAGTCCGAGACAGTAATTCACCCCTCCACTTT. Amino acids: CASSQVRDSNSPLHF.

This clone has only one observation. The chain couples TRBV4-1 to TRBJ2-1; possibly TRBD1 for D (6 bases). V gave up 0 bases and J gave up 8 bases, with 11 bases separating them. Germline CDR1 MGHRA, CDR2 YSYEKL. The CDR3 is 14 residues long. CDR3 amino acids: CASSQDRGVDEQFF. Written as DNA, the CDR3 is TGCGCCAGCAGCCAAGACAGGGGTGTCGATGAGCAGTTCTTC.